Listed below are T cell receptor beta chains from one sample, sequenced in a study of spatial heterogeneity in lung cancer. TCRdb reprocessed the 5' RACE reads with MiXCR, giving one entry per CDR3 protein. The repertoire holds tens of thousands of distinct CDR3 sequences, with about a sixth as singletons. Sequencing was performed on lung tumor tissue, taken at surgery. These receptors came from a female donor with early-stage non-small cell lung cancer. Each CDR3 is given with its conserved first and last residue. A D gene is named only where the DNA matches it firmly. Clone size is stated in some rows and not others, as once, few, many or a class when expanded.

TRBJ2-6 TRBV3-1 once TRBD2 CASSQASGSPGANVLTF TGTGCCAGCAGCCAGGCTAGCGGGAGTCCCGGGGCCAACGTCCTGACTTTC
TRBJ2-2 TRBV28 many TRBD2 CASSSGTSQGNTGELFF TGTGCCAGCAGTTCAGGGACTAGTCAGGGAAACACCGGGGAGCTGTTTTTT
TRBJ2-1 TRBV3-1 few TRBD2 CASSRRRLAGDAVGEQFF TGTGCCAGCAGCCGACGAAGACTAGCGGGGGACGCAGTGGGTGAGCAGTTCTTC
TRBJ2-3 TRBV7-2 many TRBD2 CASSIRGTSGDTQYF TGTGCCAGCAGCATTCGAGGGACTAGCGGTGATACGCAGTATTTT
TRBJ2-5 TRBV29-1 NA TRBD2 CRVLGLAGGETQYF TGCAGAGTTCTTGGACTAGCGGGAGGAGAGACCCAGTACTTC
TRBJ2-1 TRBV7-6 NA NA CASRRAGLDNEQFF TGTGCCAGCCGACGGGCGGGCCTGGACAATGAGCAGTTCTTC
TRBJ1-1 TRBV29-1 NA TRBD1 CSVAKDRAGTEAFF TGCAGCGTTGCGAAGGACAGGGCCGGGACTGAAGCTTTCTTT
TRBJ2-5 TRBV3-1 NA TRBD2 CASSQDPSGQETQYF TGTGCCAGCAGCCAAGATCCTAGCGGCCAAGAGACCCAGTACTTC
TRBJ2-3 TRBV5-1 many TRBD2 CASSPETSGGPTDTQYF TGCGCCAGCAGTCCAGAGACTAGCGGGGGGCCCACAGATACGCAGTATTTT
TRBJ2-1 TRBV6-5 many TRBD2 CASSYSRETSGKEQFF TGTGCCAGCAGTTACTCGAGGGAGACTAGCGGGAAGGAGCAGTTCTTC
TRBJ2-1 TRBV20-1 many TRBD2 CSAPRFGGTASGRRNEQFF TGCAGTGCCCCAAGATTTGGGGGGACTGCTAGCGGACGCAGGAATGAGCAGTTCTTC
TRBJ2-7 TRBV7-9 NA NA CASSDQSSYEQYF TGTGCCAGCAGCGATCAGAGTTCCTACGAGCAGTACTTC
TRBJ2-7 TRBV6-6 few NA CASSYRPAYEQYF TGTGCCAGCAGTTACAGGCCCGCGTACGAGCAGTACTTC
TRBJ2-7 TRBV7-8 few NA CASSLGVYEQYF TGTGCCAGCAGCTTAGGAGTATACGAGCAGTACTTC
TRBJ2-5 TRBV5-1 NA NA CASSSGRPAGETQYF TGCGCCAGCAGCTCCGGACGGCCCGCAGGGGAGACCCAGTACTTC
TRBJ2-1 TRBV29-1 few NA CSAWLGPNEQFF TGCAGCGCCTGGTTAGGGCCGAATGAGCAGTTCTTC
TRBJ2-1 TRBV4-1 many TRBD2 CASSQIPGLAANNEQFF TGCGCCAGCAGCCAAATACCGGGACTAGCGGCGAACAATGAGCAGTTCTTC
TRBJ2-5 TRBV10-3 medium-sized NA CAISGDPDQETQYF TGTGCCATCAGTGGGGACCCTGATCAAGAGACCCAGTACTTC
TRBJ2-7 TRBV27 few TRBD2 CASSSLAREYGEQYF TGTGCCAGCAGTTCCTTGGCGCGGGAGTACGGCGAGCAGTACTTC
TRBJ2-1 TRBV7-2 few NA CASREVSGYNEQFF TGTGCCAGCAGAGAAGTTAGCGGTTACAATGAGCAGTTCTTC